The source of this TCR beta chain is a study of T cell responses to AZD1222 COVID-19 vaccine. General observations from the study: Only six or seven AZD1222 recipients were seropositive at baseline. Clonal diversity was possibly underestimated, and the donors were mostly white British, with more females. Among vaccine-associated CD4 TCRs, coverage spanned spike, with dominance at 160-218 and 743-854. Repertoires were collected only later (after the peak T cell response had occurred).

TCRdb's table, derived via immunoSEQ multiplex PCR, lists solely in-frame clones and lacks some. Of about 100,000 clones in the sample, 92% were seen once. This clone came up once. What it binds is unknown. The CDR3 spans 14 residues. After removal of 6 bases from V and 4 bases from J, the junction contained 4 bases not matched to a gene. In germline, CDR1 is MNHEY, CDR2 SVGAGI. The specimen was peripheral blood, collected on day 0 of AZD1222 vaccination. The sequence came from an adult in good health. V is TRBV6-5 and J is TRBJ1-2, with 11 bases matching TRBD1. The CDR3 DNA is TGTGCCAGCAGGGCCGGGACAGGGGGCTATGGCTACACCTTC. It is translated as CASRAGTGGYGYTF.